These T cell receptor beta chains were read from a single sample in a study of CD8 T cells in Susac syndrome. One entry per CDR3 protein results from TCRdb running MiXCR on the immunoSEQ multiplex PCR reads. This table holds tens of thousands of distinct CDR3 sequences, approximately 96% found once. Sequences were obtained from CD8+ T cells from PBMCs. The receptors derive from a human donor with Susac syndrome. Both conserved end residues are part of each CDR3. Fields, in order: V gene, J gene, D gene, CDR3 DNA, CDR3 protein. D genes are given only for firm matches.

>TRBV20-1|TRBJ2-1|TRBD2
TGCAGTGCTAGAGATTACCGAGCGGGGGGTGACAATGAGCAGTTCTTC
CSARDYRAGGDNEQFF
>TRBV2|TRBJ2-1|TRBD2
TGTGCCAGCAGGATACTAGCGGGGGGGCCACGGAATGAGCAGTTCTTC
CASRILAGGPRNEQFF
>TRBV4-3|TRBJ1-2|NA
TGCGCCAGCAGCCAAAAGACCGGGGGGACTGGCTACACCTTC
CASSQKTGGTGYTF
>TRBV20-1|TRBJ1-4|NA
TGCAGTGCTAGGAGGAATGAAAAACTGTTTTTT
CSARRNEKLFF
>TRBV19|TRBJ1-1|NA
TGTGCCAGTAGGGCGGGTAACCCCACTGAAGCTTTCTTT
CASRAGNPTEAFF
>TRBV30|TRBJ1-1|NA
TGTGCCTTCACGGGGGGAGACACTGAAGCTTTCTTT
CAFTGGDTEAFF
>TRBV4-1|TRBJ1-2|TRBD1
TGCGCCAGCAGCCTTGCAGACAGGGATGGCTACACCTTC
CASSLADRDGYTF
>TRBV20-1|TRBJ1-1|NA
TGCAGTGCTTGGGACGGGAACACTGAAGCTTTCTTT
CSAWDGNTEAFF
>TRBV20-1|TRBJ1-1|TRBD1
TGCAGTGCTACGGGACAGATGAACACTGAAGCTTTCTTT
CSATGQMNTEAFF
>TRBV29-1|TRBJ2-3|TRBD2
TGCAGCGTTACTAGCGCCAGCACAGATACGCAGTATTTT
CSVTSASTDTQYF
>TRBV11-2|TRBJ2-1|TRBD1
TGTGCCAGCACCCCCGGGACAGGGTATTACAATGAGCAGTTCTTC
CASTPGTGYYNEQFF
>TRBV4-3|TRBJ1-1|NA
TGCGCCAGCAGCCAAGAATGGGACTTACTCGCAGCTTTCTTT
CASSQEWDLLAAFF
>TRBV6-6|TRBJ1-6|TRBD1
TGTGCCAGCAGTTACGAGGGGGCGAATTCACCCCTCCACTTT
CASSYEGANSPLHF
>TRBV20-1|TRBJ1-1|NA
TGCAGTGCTAGAGAAGGACGGATGAACACTGAAGCTTTCTTT
CSAREGRMNTEAFF